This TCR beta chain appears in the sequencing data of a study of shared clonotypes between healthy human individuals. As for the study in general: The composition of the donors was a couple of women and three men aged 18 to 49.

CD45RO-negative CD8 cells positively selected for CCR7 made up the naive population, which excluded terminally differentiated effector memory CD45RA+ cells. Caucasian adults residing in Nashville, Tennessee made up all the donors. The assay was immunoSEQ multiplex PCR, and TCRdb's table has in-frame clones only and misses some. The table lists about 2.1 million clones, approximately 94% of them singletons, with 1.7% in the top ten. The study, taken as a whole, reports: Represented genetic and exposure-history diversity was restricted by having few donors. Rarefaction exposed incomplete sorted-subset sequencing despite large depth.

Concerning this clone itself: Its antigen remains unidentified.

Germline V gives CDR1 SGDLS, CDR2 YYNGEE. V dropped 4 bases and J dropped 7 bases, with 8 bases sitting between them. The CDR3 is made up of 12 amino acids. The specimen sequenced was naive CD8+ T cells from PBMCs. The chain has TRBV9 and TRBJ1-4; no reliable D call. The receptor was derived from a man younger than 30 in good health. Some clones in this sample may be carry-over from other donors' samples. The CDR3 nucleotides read TGTGCCAGCAGCCTAGGAGGTGAAAAACTGTTTTTT. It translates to CASSLGGEKLFF.